This note documents a single T cell receptor (beta chain) sequence. Its matching antigen is unknown. The source of the sample is a study of T cells in Graves' hyperthyroidism and ophthalmopathy. Study-wide background: Before treatment of any kind, peripheral blood was taken at initial diagnosis.

Study-level points and caveats: A model built on 13 V-J features separated ophthalmopathy from stable hyperthyroidism. In the blood, most expanded thyroid clonotypes above 0.001 appeared as well.

Unmatched junction bases numbered 10, after V lost 4 bases and J lost 3 bases. The CDR3 consists of 15 residues. CDR1 and CDR2 (germline): DFQATT, SNEGSKA (reference sequence). Amplification of TCR beta CDR3 regions was performed using RNA transcripts as template. Carried out on the TCR CDR3, a first-round RT-PCR used the HTBI primer set. TCRdb analysed the multiplex PCR reads with MiXCR anew, one entry per CDR3 protein. The data show about 500,000 distinct CDR3 sequences, 16% seen once. A patient was excluded if there was uncontrolled infection, other autoimmune disease, pregnancy or lactation. The chain carries TRBV20-1 and TRBJ1-1; 8 bases line up with TRBD1. Sequencing was performed on blood. The TCR sequence derives from a woman in her late teens or twenties with Graves' hyperthyroidism. The CDR3 is CSAKGPQGVDTEAFF. In DNA form, the CDR3 reads TGCAGTGCTAAAGGTCCACAGGGGGTTGACACTGAAGCTTTCTTT.